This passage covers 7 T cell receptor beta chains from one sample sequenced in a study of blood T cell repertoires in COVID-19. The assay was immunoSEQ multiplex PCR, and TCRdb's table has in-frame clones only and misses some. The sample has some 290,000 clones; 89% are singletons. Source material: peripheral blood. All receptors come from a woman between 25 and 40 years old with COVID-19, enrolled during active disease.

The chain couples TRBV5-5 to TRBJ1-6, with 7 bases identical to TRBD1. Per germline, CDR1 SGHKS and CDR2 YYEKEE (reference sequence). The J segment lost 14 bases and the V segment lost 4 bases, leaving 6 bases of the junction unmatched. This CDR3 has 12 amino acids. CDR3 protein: CASSDRVAALHF. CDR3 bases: TGTGCCAGCAGCGACAGGGTCGCAGCCCTCCACTTT. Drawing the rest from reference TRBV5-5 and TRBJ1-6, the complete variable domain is DAGVTQSPTHLIKTRGQQVTLRCSPISGHKSVSWYQQVLGQGPQFIFQYYEKEERGRGNFPDRFSARQFPNYSSELNVNALLLGDSALYLCASSDRVAALHFGNGTRLTVT.

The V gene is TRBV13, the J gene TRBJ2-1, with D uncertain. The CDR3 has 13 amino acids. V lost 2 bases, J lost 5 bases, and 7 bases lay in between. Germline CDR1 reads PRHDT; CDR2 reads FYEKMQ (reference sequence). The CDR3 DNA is TGTGCCAGCAGCTTAAATCAGAACAATGAGCAGTTCTTC. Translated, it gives CASSLNQNNEQFF.

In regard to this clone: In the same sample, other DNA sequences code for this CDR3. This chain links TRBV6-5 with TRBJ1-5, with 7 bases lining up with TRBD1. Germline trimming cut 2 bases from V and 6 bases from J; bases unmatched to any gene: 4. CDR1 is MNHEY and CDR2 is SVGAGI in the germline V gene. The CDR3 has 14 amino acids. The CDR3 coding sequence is TGTGCCAGCAGTTACACAGGGGCCGGTCAGCCCCAGCATTTT. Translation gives CASSYTGAGQPQHF.

In DNA form, the CDR3 reads TGTGCCAGCAGCTTAGATGGGGGGAGAACTGAAGCTTTCTTT. Translating it yields CASSLDGGRTEAFF. The chain recombines TRBV7-9 with TRBJ1-1; D is possibly TRBD1 (5 bases). In germline, CDR1 is SEHNR, CDR2 FQNEAQ (reference sequence). V was clipped by 1 base and J by 5 bases, with 11 bases between them. This CDR3 contains 14 residues.

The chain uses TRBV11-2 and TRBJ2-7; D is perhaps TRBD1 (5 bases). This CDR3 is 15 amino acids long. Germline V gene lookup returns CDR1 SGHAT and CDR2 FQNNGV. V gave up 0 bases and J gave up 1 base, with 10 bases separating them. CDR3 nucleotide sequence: TGTGCCAGCAGCTTAGATCCAGGGTGGTCCTACGAGCAGTACTTC. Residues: CASSLDPGWSYEQYF.

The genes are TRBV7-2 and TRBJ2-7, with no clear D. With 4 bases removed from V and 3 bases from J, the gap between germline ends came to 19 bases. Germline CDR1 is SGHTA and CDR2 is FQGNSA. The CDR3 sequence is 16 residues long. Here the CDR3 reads CASSSTHSRRHYEQYF. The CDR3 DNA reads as TGTGCCAGCAGCTCAACTCATAGTCGTCGACACTACGAGCAGTACTTC.

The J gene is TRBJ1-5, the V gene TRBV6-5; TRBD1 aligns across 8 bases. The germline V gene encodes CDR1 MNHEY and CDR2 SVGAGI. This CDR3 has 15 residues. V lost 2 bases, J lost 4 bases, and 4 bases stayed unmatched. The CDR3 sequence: CASSYGQGGNQPQHF. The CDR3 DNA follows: TGTGCCAGCAGTTACGGACAGGGAGGTAATCAGCCCCAGCATTTT.